This TCR beta chain was profiled in a study of Graves' ophthalmopathy and Graves' hyperthyroidism. Study in general: Hyperthyroidism qualified as stable when ophthalmopathy did not develop within 18 months of follow-up.

With respect to this clonotype: The target antigen is unknown. It is unclear where the CDR3 begins or ends on the DNA, so no DNA is shown, and the CDR3 is as TCRdb lists it.

From its first to its last residue, the CDR3 has 18 amino acids. Per the germline V gene, CDR1 is SGDLS and CDR2 is YYNGEE. Study results and caveats: The model's prediction of ophthalmopathy progression had just over 70% sensitivity and less than 75% specificity. In blood, most expanded thyroid clonotypes above 0.001 frequency were also detected.

Participants with hyperthyroidism, aged 18 to 65, were newly diagnosed with under 2 months' duration. Amplified material comprised TCR beta CDR3 regions derived from RNA transcripts. The library came from an HTBI-primed first-round RT-PCR and a second-round multiplex PCR. A single record per CDR3 protein comes from TCRdb applying MiXCR to the multiplex PCR reads. The top ten clones hold approximately 10% of a sample with about 1.1 million distinct CDR3 sequences, 35% to 45% of them seen once. The receptor was derived from an adult man with Graves' hyperthyroidism. V usage is TRBV9 and J usage is TRBJ2-5. Sequencing input: peripheral blood or thyroid tissue (not recorded which). The CDR3: CASSIYLCSVRQQETQYF.